This note documents a single T cell receptor (beta chain) sequence. V lost 2 bases and J lost 2, with 7 bases in between. This CDR3 has 13 residues. Per germline, CDR1 KGHSH and CDR2 LQKENI. This record belongs to a study of blood T cell repertoires in COVID-19. Across the study: Sites in the United States, Italy and Spain provided acute and convalescent COVID-19 samples. PBMCs, B-cell-depleted T cells, or T cells were the source of the cDNA or gDNA that made up the material.

Those designated as exposed participants met a COVID-19 case within 2 weeks before study entry. Clones were sequenced by immunoSEQ multiplex PCR, and TCRdb holds only the in-frame ones, with some missing. The sample has 150,000 to 200,000 clones, roughly 88% seen once. The sequenced sample consisted of PBMCs or T cells enriched from blood (not recorded which). This clonotype was sampled from a man in his 70s who had been exposed to COVID-19. The J gene is TRBJ2-7, the V gene TRBV18; D not certain. CDR3 loop: CASSPVRAYEQYF. The CDR3 bases are TGTGCCAGCTCACCAGTGAGAGCCTACGAGCAGTACTTC.